These 17 T cell receptor beta chains originate from one sample sequenced in a study of OX40 agonist ivuxolimab in advanced cancers. TCRdb's table, derived via immunoSEQ multiplex PCR, lists solely in-frame clones and lacks some. The sample gives about 53,000 clones, roughly 84% of which show up once; 3.5% to 5.5% is in the top ten. Source: CD4+ or CD8+ T cells sorted from blood, taken in a trial of the OX40 agonist ivuxolimab. These receptors all come from an adult with an advanced solid tumor such as melanoma, head and neck, liver or kidney cancer.

This chain joins TRBV18 and TRBJ2-7; maybe TRBD1 (6 bases). V shed 6 bases and J shed 0 bases, with 9 bases lying between them. Germline V lookup: CDR1 KGHSH, CDR2 LQKENI. The CDR3 sequence is 13 residues long. CDR3: CASSTGSSYEQYF. In DNA form, the CDR3 reads TGTGCCAGCTCTACAGGGAGCTCCTACGAGCAGTACTTC.

This chain links TRBV27 with TRBJ2-1, with 8 bases identical to TRBD1. Unmatched junction bases numbered 9, after V lost 7 bases and J lost 7 bases. The CDR3 loop spans 14 amino acids. Germline CDR1 is MNHEY and CDR2 is SMNVEV (reference sequence). The chain's CDR3 is CASKGQGARNEQFF. The DNA of the CDR3 is TGTGCCAGCAAGGGGCAGGGGGCGAGGAATGAGCAGTTCTTC.

This chain uses TRBV2 with TRBJ2-3; D unclear. Trimming removed 6 bases at V and 1 base at J, with 8 bases between. The V gene's germline CDR1 is SNHLY and CDR2 FYNNEI. CDR3 length: 13 residues. CDR3 region: CASSLRRTDTQYF. The CDR3 bases are TGTGCCAGCAGCCTGAGGCGCACAGATACGCAGTATTTT.

This CDR3 is CASSLAGNTDTQYF. Written as DNA, the CDR3 is TGTGCCAGCAGCTTGGCGGGGAACACAGATACGCAGTATTTT. This chain connects TRBV7-2 to TRBJ2-3; tentative D call: TRBD2 (6 bases). The CDR3 has 14 residues. Germline V lookup: CDR1 SGHTA, CDR2 FQGNSA. Trimming cost V 3 bases and J 2 bases, with 9 bases left between them.

The CDR3 DNA is TGTGCCAGCAGCTTCCGGGCAGTGAATTCGGGCTATGGCTACACCTTC. It yields the protein CASSFRAVNSGYGYTF. The chain is built from TRBV5-4 and TRBJ1-2; no firm D call. With 2 bases removed from V and 4 bases from J, the gap between germline ends came to 18 bases. This CDR3 is built from 16 residues. Germline assignment: CDR1 SGHNT and CDR2 YYREEE (reference sequence).

This chain links TRBV6-5 with TRBJ2-7; 7 positions match TRBD1. The CDR3 covers 14 residues. From germline, CDR1 is MNHEY and CDR2 SVGAGI. Trimming cost V 7 bases and J 0 bases; bases outside gene matches: 6. CDR3 DNA sequence: TGTGCCAGCACCAAGGGGGCATCCTCCTACGAGCAGTACTTC. It translates to CASTKGASSYEQYF.

CDR3 amino acids: CASSVQHTDTQYF. As DNA, the CDR3 is TGTGCCAGCAGTGTACAGCACACAGATACGCAGTATTTT. The J gene is TRBJ2-3, the V gene TRBV6-1, with unresolved D. V dropped 4 bases and J dropped 2 bases, with 7 bases sitting between them. CDR1 and CDR2 from the germline V gene are MNHNS and SASEGT. This CDR3 contains 13 residues.

The chain couples TRBV30 to TRBJ2-5, with D possibly being TRBD2 (7 bases). The germline V gene encodes CDR1 GTSNPN and CDR2 SVGIG (reference sequence). CDR3 size: 14 residues. V lost 6 bases and J 1 base, leaving 15 bases between the germline ends. The CDR3 here is CACDRGGFQETQYF. CDR3 nucleotide sequence: TGTGCCTGCGATAGGGGGGGCTTCCAAGAGACCCAGTACTTC.

By its share, this clone is medium-sized. This chain links TRBV18 with TRBJ1-1, with TRBD1 matching 7 bases. Germline CDR1 and CDR2: KGHSH and LQKENI. The CDR3 is made up of 15 amino acids. Germline trimming cut 2 bases from V and 4 bases from J; bases unmatched to any gene: 7. The CDR3 DNA follows: TGTGCCAGCTCACCAGGAGGGGGCGCGGGCACTGAAGCTTTCTTT. Its protein product is CASSPGGGAGTEAFF.

This clone is medium-sized within its sample. V usage is TRBV7-9 and J usage is TRBJ1-4; no definite D call. Germline V CDR1 and CDR2: SEHNR, FQNEAQ (reference sequence). The CDR3 extends over 15 amino acids. Trimming removed 1 base at V and 7 bases at J, with 13 bases between. The CDR3 sequence is CASSLGDNWGEKLFF. The CDR3, as DNA: TGTGCCAGCAGCTTAGGAGACAACTGGGGTGAAAAACTGTTTTTT.

The CDR3 loop is CASSRFSGDNKNYGYTF. The CDR3 DNA sequence: TGTGCCAGCAGCCGATTTAGCGGGGACAATAAAAACTATGGCTACACCTTC. The chain employs TRBV7-2 and TRBJ1-2; possible D gene TRBD1, 6 bases. The germline V and J ends were trimmed by 5 bases and 2 bases, with 21 bases remaining between them. The germline CDR1 and CDR2 sequences are SGHTA and FQGNSA. The CDR3 sequence is 17 residues long.

The chain carries TRBV7-2 and TRBJ2-3; 9 bases are a match to TRBD1. The CDR3 length is 16 residues. V dropped 5 bases and J dropped 0; count of bases not matched to a gene: 6. From germline, CDR1 is SGHTA and CDR2 FQGNSA. Here the CDR3 reads CASSPRQGGSTDTQYF. Here the CDR3 DNA reads TGTGCCAGCAGCCCAAGACAGGGGGGCAGCACAGATACGCAGTATTTT.

The chain has TRBV20-1 and TRBJ1-1; D remains unclear. This CDR3 contains 11 residues. CDR1 and CDR2 from the germline V gene are DFQATT and SNEGSKA (reference sequence). V lost 5 bases and J 6 bases, leaving 10 bases between the germline ends. Written as DNA, the CDR3 is TGCAGTGCTCCCGGCCTGGCTGAAGCTTTCTTT. It codes for CSAPGLAEAFF.

This chain's CDR3 is CASSLPRAYEQYF. Written as DNA, the CDR3 is TGTGCCAGCAGTTTACCCAGGGCCTACGAGCAGTACTTC. V is TRBV28 and J is TRBJ2-7, with D possibly TRBD1 on 5 matching bases. The germline V and J ends were trimmed by 2 bases and 2 bases, with 7 bases remaining between them. This CDR3 region has 13 residues. Germline loops: CDR1 MDHEN, CDR2 SYDVKM. Full variable domain (rest looked up from reference TRBV28 and TRBJ2-7): DVKVTQSSRYLVKRTGEKVFLECVQDMDHENMFWYRQDPGLGLRLIYFSYDVKMKEKGDIPEGYSVSREKKERFSLILESASTNQTSMYLCASSLPRAYEQYFGPGTRLTVT.

This sequence joins TRBV7-8 and TRBJ2-5; unclear D gene. Trimming pared 5 bases from V and 4 bases from J, leaving 17 bases between. This CDR3 is 15 amino acids long. The V gene's germline CDR1 is SGHVS and CDR2 FQNEAQ. The CDR3 bases are TGTGCCAGCAGCCCAGAAGTGAGGTCAGGAGAGACCCAGTACTTC. This gives the protein CASSPEVRSGETQYF. Variable domain in full (rest from reference TRBV7-8 and TRBJ2-5): GAGVSQSPRYKVAKRGQDVALRCDPISGHVSLFWYQQALGQGPEFLTYFQNEAQLDKSGLPSDRFFAERPEGSVSTLKIQRTQQEDSAVYLCASSPEVRSGETQYFGPGTRLLVL.

The rearrangement links TRBV5-1 to TRBJ2-7, with D tentatively TRBD2 (6 bases). This CDR3 is built from 15 residues. Germline V CDR1 and CDR2: SGHRS, YFSETQ. V lost 2 bases and J 3 bases, leaving 15 bases between the germline ends. The CDR3 bases are TGCGCCAGCAGCTTAGGGACTTTTCCCTTCTACGAGCAGTACTTC. Protein: CASSLGTFPFYEQYF. Looking up the rest from reference TRBV5-1 and TRBJ2-7 gives the full variable domain: KAGVTQTPRYLIKTRGQQVTLSCSPISGHRSVSWYQQTPGQGLQFLFEYFSETQRNKGNFPGRFSGRQFSNSRSEMNVSTLELGDSALYLCASSLGTFPFYEQYFGPGTRLTVT.

The V and J genes are TRBV11-2 and TRBJ2-7, with a weak D call TRBD1 (5 bases). This CDR3 is 15 amino acids long. CDR1 is SGHAT and CDR2 is FQNNGV in the germline V gene. The germline V and J ends were trimmed by 4 bases and 0 bases, with 13 bases remaining between them. The DNA of the CDR3 is TGTGCCAGCAGCTCCGACAGCTATGACTCCTACGAGCAGTACTTC. Its protein is CASSSDSYDSYEQYF.